The T cell receptor beta chain described here comes from a study of cytomegalovirus exposure and HLA in healthy donors. Overall study findings and caveats: Diagnosis of cytomegalovirus status made by the classifier reportedly showed high specificity and sensitivity.

Regarding this clone: Its antigen is as yet unknown.

This CDR3 is built from 11 residues. Germline CDR1 and CDR2: SQVTM and ANQGSEA. Trimming shortened V by 6 bases and J by 2 bases, and 6 bases separated the two germline ends. The PCR ran on 60 Vbeta and 13 Jbeta primers. The protocol was immunoSEQ multiplex PCR, while the TCRdb copy is restricted to in-frame clones and leaves out a portion. The sample holds about 110,000 clones, over 60% seen once. This clonotype was obtained from a woman between 25 and 40 years old in good health and CMV-seronegative. The sequencing sample was made of PBMCs. The V and J genes are TRBV29-1 and TRBJ2-3, with no clear D. The CDR3 region is CSVALTDTQYF. In DNA, the CDR3 is TGCAGCGTAGCCCTCACAGATACGCAGTATTTT.